A single sample is the source of the 9 T cell receptor beta chains below, sequenced in a study of coeliac disease. Clones were read by immunoSEQ multiplex PCR, and TCRdb kept only the in-frame ones, dropping some. This table holds about 9,400 clones, over 55% found once. The source material was lamina propria lymphocytes from the gut. These receptors were obtained from a woman in her fifties or sixties with celiac disease.

This clone was counted between two and nine times. V usage is TRBV19 and J usage is TRBJ1-5; D remains ambiguous. This CDR3 is built from 12 residues. V was shortened by 5 bases and J by 5 bases, with 7 bases between the two germline ends. Looked up from germline, CDR1 is LNHDA and CDR2 is SQIVND (reference sequence). This CDR3 is CASSHSYQPQHF. The CDR3, as DNA: TGTGCCAGTAGTCACAGTTATCAGCCCCAGCATTTT.

This chain joins TRBV18 and TRBJ1-5, with a possible D match to TRBD1 (5 bases). Germline loops: CDR1 KGHSH, CDR2 LQKENI. V was cut by 3 bases and J by 4 bases, with 7 bases left in between. The CDR3 consists of 13 residues. The CDR3 DNA is TGTGCCAGCTCACCTGGGGGGAATCAGCCCCAGCATTTT. Encoded protein: CASSPGGNQPQHF.

The chain couples TRBV19 to TRBJ1-5, with no clear D. CDR1 is LNHDA, CDR2 SQIVND, per germline (reference sequence). The CDR3 spans 12 residues. Trimming stripped 11 bases from V and 5 bases from J, with 13 bases between. The chain's CDR3 is CAHFHRDQPQHF. Written as DNA, the CDR3 is TGTGCCCACTTTCATAGAGATCAGCCCCAGCATTTT.

For the CDR3, the DNA is TGTGCCAGCAGCTTAGGCGACAGTGAAAAACTGTTTTTT. Translated, it gives CASSLGDSEKLFF. The chain has TRBV7-9 and TRBJ1-4; possible D gene TRBD1, 5 bases. Trimming left V 1 base short and J 7 bases short, with 7 bases between. The CDR3 length is 13 residues. From germline, CDR1 is SEHNR and CDR2 FQNEAQ (reference sequence).

The chain carries TRBV28 and TRBJ2-5; D gene uncertain. Germline CDR1 is MDHEN and CDR2 is SYDVKM. Trimming took 4 bases from V and 5 from J, leaving 8 bases between them. The length of the CDR3 is 12 residues. The CDR3 region has the DNA TGTGCCAGCAGTTACCTACAGGAGACCCAGTACTTC. Its translation is CASSYLQETQYF.

The chain joins TRBV2 to TRBJ1-1; no definite D call. Trimming took off 4 bases at V and 1 base at J, with 10 bases between the two ends. This CDR3 contains 14 residues. CDR1 is SNHLY and CDR2 is FYNNEI in the germline V gene. CDR3 protein: CASSVESGNTEAFF. The DNA of the CDR3 is TGTGCCAGCAGTGTAGAAAGCGGGAACACTGAAGCTTTCTTT.

The chain carries TRBV6-5 and TRBJ2-5, with D possibly TRBD2 on 6 matching bases. The CDR3 consists of 14 residues. V lost 5 bases and J lost 7, with 17 bases in between. Germline CDR1 is MNHEY and CDR2 is SVGAGI. CDR3 in DNA: TGTGCCAGCAGTCAGGGAGGAGGGCGGCCGACCCAGTACTTC. Amino acids: CASSQGGGRPTQYF.

The CDR3 loop reads CASSPKLGLAVTNTGELFF. The DNA for the CDR3 is TGTGCCAGCTCACCAAAGCTGGGACTAGCGGTGACGAACACCGGGGAGCTGTTTTTT. J is TRBJ2-2 and V is TRBV18, with TRBD2 identical over 11 bases. The germline V gene encodes CDR1 KGHSH and CDR2 LQKENI. This CDR3 has 19 amino acids. V dropped 2 bases and J dropped 0; count of bases not matched to a gene: 8.

The chain joins TRBV19 to TRBJ2-7, with 9 bases identical to TRBD1. J gave up 3 bases and V 5 bases, and 8 bases lay outside the gene matches. CDR1 LNHDA and CDR2 SQIVND come from the germline V gene (reference sequence). This CDR3 comprises 15 residues. CDR3 nucleotides: TGTGCCAGTAGTCCTTTGGGACAGGGCCTCTACGAGCAGTACTTC. It codes for CASSPLGQGLYEQYF.